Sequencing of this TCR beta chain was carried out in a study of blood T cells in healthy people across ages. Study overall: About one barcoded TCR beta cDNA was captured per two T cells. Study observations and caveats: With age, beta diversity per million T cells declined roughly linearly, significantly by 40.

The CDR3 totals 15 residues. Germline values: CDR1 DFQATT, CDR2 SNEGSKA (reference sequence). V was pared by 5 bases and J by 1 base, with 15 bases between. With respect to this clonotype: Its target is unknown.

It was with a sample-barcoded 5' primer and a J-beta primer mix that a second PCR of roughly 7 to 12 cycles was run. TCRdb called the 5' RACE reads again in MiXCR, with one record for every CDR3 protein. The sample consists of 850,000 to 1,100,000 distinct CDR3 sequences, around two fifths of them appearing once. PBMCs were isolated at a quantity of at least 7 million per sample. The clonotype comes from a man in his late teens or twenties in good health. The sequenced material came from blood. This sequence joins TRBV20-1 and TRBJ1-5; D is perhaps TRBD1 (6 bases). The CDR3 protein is CSAYQGIGSNQPQHF. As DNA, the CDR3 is TGCAGTGCTTATCAGGGGATCGGGAGCAATCAGCCCCAGCATTTT.